Below are 24 T cell receptor beta chains sequenced from a single sample in a study of cytomegalovirus exposure and HLA in healthy donors. PCR employed 60 Vbeta and 13 Jbeta primers. Sequencing was performed with immunoSEQ multiplex PCR; in TCRdb, only in-frame clones are kept and a portion is missing. The table records around 130,000 clones, over 60% of them present only once. Input material: PBMCs. The receptors derive from a human donor in good health.

The rearrangement links TRBV7-6 to TRBJ1-3; possibly TRBD1 for D (5 bases). Per the germline V gene, CDR1 is SGHVS and CDR2 is FNYEAQ. CDR3 length: 15 amino acids. The V end lost 5 bases, the J end lost 0 bases, and 11 bases lay between the germline ends. As DNA, the CDR3 is TGTGCCAGCAGCAGCAGACAGACCTCTGGAAACACCATATATTTT. It yields the protein CASSSRQTSGNTIYF.

This clone showed up just a few times. This sequence joins TRBV25-1 and TRBJ1-5; perhaps TRBD1 as D (6 bases). This CDR3 has 14 residues. V lost 8 bases, J lost 4 bases, and 15 bases lay in between. Germline CDR1 MGHDK, CDR2 SYGVNS. CDR3 sequence reads: CASSSTQGNQPQHF. The CDR3 region has the DNA TGTGCCAGCTCATCGACCCAGGGGAATCAGCCCCAGCATTTT.

This chain uses TRBV4-3 with TRBJ2-7; D is uncertain. This CDR3 contains 14 residues. Germline assignment: CDR1 LGHNA and CDR2 YSLEER. V was pared by 0 bases and J by 2 bases, with 8 bases between. CDR3 loop: CASSQDDTTYEQYF. The CDR3 coding sequence is TGCGCCAGCAGCCAAGACGACACCACCTACGAGCAGTACTTC.

The gene calls are TRBV7-2 and TRBJ1-2, with D possibly TRBD1 on 5 matching bases. The CDR3 spans 14 residues. The germline CDR1 and CDR2 sequences are SGHTA and FQGNSA. V lost 5 bases and J lost 5, with 15 bases in between. The CDR3: CASSRKGINYGYTF. The CDR3 DNA sequence: TGTGCCAGCAGCCGTAAGGGGATTAATTATGGCTACACCTTC.

This clone appeared a few times. The chain combines TRBV10-2 with TRBJ1-2; a possible D gene is TRBD1 (5 bases). CDR3 length equals 11 residues. Per germline, CDR1 WSHSY and CDR2 SAAADI. V lost 5 bases, J lost 5 bases, and 6 bases lay in between. CDR3 in DNA: TGCGCCAGCAGTTCAGGGTATGGCTACACCTTC. Its protein is CASSSGYGYTF.

This sequence joins TRBV9 and TRBJ1-2; perhaps TRBD1 as D (5 bases). The CDR3 has 15 residues. Trimming cost V 0 bases and J 6 bases, with 15 bases left between them. Germline V gene sequence: CDR1 SGDLS, CDR2 YYNGEE. DNA for the CDR3: TGTGCCAGCAGCGTAGTCAGCGGCGGAGGGGATGGCTACACCTTC. Its translation: CASSVVSGGGDGYTF.

This clone was detected once. V and J are TRBV25-1 and TRBJ1-1, with 9 bases matching TRBD1. This CDR3 has 16 residues. The V segment lost 2 bases and the J segment 3 bases; nucleotides outside the gene matches: 7. The germline V gene has CDR1 MGHDK and CDR2 SYGVNS. CDR3 region: CASSELQGAIDTEAFF. DNA for the CDR3: TGTGCCAGCAGTGAACTACAGGGGGCGATTGACACTGAAGCTTTCTTT.

This chain joins TRBV10-3 and TRBJ1-4; D is possibly TRBD1 (5 bases). The CDR3 length is 14 residues. V was pared by 10 bases and J by 3 bases, with 15 bases between. Per the germline V gene, CDR1 is ENHRY and CDR2 is SYGVKD. The CDR3: CATLSGRANEKLFF. For the CDR3, the DNA is TGTGCCACCCTATCGGGCAGGGCTAATGAAAAACTGTTTTTT.

The gene calls are TRBV19 and TRBJ2-7; perhaps TRBD1 as D (6 bases). Germline-derived CDR1 and CDR2 are LNHDA and SQIVND (reference sequence). Trimming cost V 4 bases and J 3 bases, with 10 bases left between them. The CDR3 totals 13 residues. CDR3 DNA: TGTGCCAGTAGTAGAACAGGGAACTACGAGCAGTACTTC. As protein: CASSRTGNYEQYF. Variable domain in full (rest from reference TRBV19 and TRBJ2-7): DGGITQSPKYLFRKEGQNVTLSCEQNLNHDAMYWYRQDPGQGLRLIYYSQIVNDFQKGDIAEGYSVSREKKESFPLTVTSAQKNPTAFYLCASSRTGNYEQYFGPGTRLTVT.

Remarks on this clone: At one of its ends the junction is not consistent with the germline gene, which may arise from a read error. Written as DNA, the CDR3 is TGTGCCAGCCGCTTTAGCGGAAGGGGCTATGAGCAGTTCTTC. This encodes CASRFSGRGYEQFF. The chain couples TRBV5-4 to TRBJ2-1, with D perhaps TRBD2 (6 bases). This CDR3 contains 14 residues. The V gene's germline CDR1 is SGHNT and CDR2 YYREEE (reference sequence).

The chain uses TRBV5-1 and TRBJ2-1; 8 bases line up with TRBD2. CDR3 length equals 14 residues. Germline V gene sequence: CDR1 SGHRS, CDR2 YFSETQ. The ends lost 4 bases at V and 9 bases at J; junction bases unmatched: 9. The CDR3 bases are TGCGCCAGCAGCCCGGGACTAGTGGCCGGTGAGCAGTTCTTC. Translation: CASSPGLVAGEQFF.

This chain joins TRBV5-4 and TRBJ2-3, with D possibly being TRBD1 (5 bases). Trimming left V 2 bases short and J 1 base short, with 8 bases between. The CDR3 spans 14 residues. CDR1 and CDR2 (germline): SGHNT, YYREEE (reference sequence). The CDR3 coding sequence is TGTGCCAGCAGCTTAAAACAGGGCACAGATACGCAGTATTTT. Translation gives CASSLKQGTDTQYF. The full variable domain, completed using reference TRBV5-4 and TRBJ2-3, is ETGVTQSPTHLIKTRGQQVTLRCSSQSGHNTVSWYQQALGQGPQFIFQYYREEENGRGNFPPRFSGLQFPNYSSELNVNALELDDSALYLCASSLKQGTDTQYFGPGTRLTVL.

J is TRBJ2-7 and V is TRBV27; 11 bases map to TRBD2. This CDR3 has 14 residues. V lost 3 bases, J lost 4 bases, and 2 bases stayed unmatched. Per germline, CDR1 MNHEY and CDR2 SMNVEV (reference sequence). This CDR3 reads CASSFSGREYEQYF. CDR3 bases: TGTGCCAGCAGTTTTAGCGGGAGGGAGTACGAGCAGTACTTC.

The genes are TRBV1 and TRBJ2-5; the table assigns TRBD2, which was not confirmed against the DNA. The DNA end is more similar to TRBJ2-7, so the J call may be wrong. TRBV1 is a recognized pseudogene. There are 13 residues in the CDR3. The CDR3 coding sequence is TGCACCAGCAGCCAAGGCGACTCCTACGAGCAGTACTTC. This sequence encodes CTSSQGDSYEQYF.

This chain uses TRBV6-6 with TRBJ2-7; 10 bases match TRBD2. Germline V gives CDR1 MNHNY, CDR2 SVGAGI (reference sequence). This CDR3 has 15 amino acids. The V and J ends lost 4 bases and 2 bases, in that order; junction bases with no gene match: 5. CDR3 residues: CASSSGAGGPYEQYF. DNA for the CDR3: TGTGCCAGCAGTTCTGGAGCGGGAGGGCCCTACGAGCAGTACTTC.

V usage is TRBV6-5 and J usage is TRBJ2-5; weak D call: TRBD1 (5 bases). V was trimmed by 0 bases and J by 1 base, leaving 9 bases between them. The CDR3 totals 15 residues. Germline-derived CDR1 and CDR2 are MNHEY and SVGAGI. The CDR3 bases are TGTGCCAGCAGTTACTCGTCGACAGCCCAAGAGACCCAGTACTTC. Residues: CASSYSSTAQETQYF.

This clone has a single count. The gene calls are TRBV5-4 and TRBJ2-1, with TRBD1 as a possible D gene (6 bases). V lost 3 bases and J lost 9, with 13 bases in between. CDR3 size: 13 residues. Germline CDR1 SGHNT, CDR2 YYREEE (reference sequence). CDR3 in amino acids: CASSSTGYREQFF. DNA of the CDR3: TGTGCCAGCAGCTCTACAGGGTACCGTGAGCAGTTCTTC.

This chain uses TRBV30 with TRBJ1-4, with D possibly being TRBD1 (5 bases). Germline V lookup: CDR1 GTSNPN, CDR2 SVGIG (reference sequence). Trimming left V 1 base short and J 8 bases short, with 14 bases between. The CDR3 runs 14 residues. CDR3 region: CAWSAHRNIEKLFF. CDR3 DNA: TGTGCCTGGAGTGCGCACAGGAACATCGAAAAACTGTTTTTT.

There are a few counts of this clone. The chain employs TRBV10-3 and TRBJ1-1, with 9 positions matching TRBD1. CDR1 is ENHRY, CDR2 SYGVKD, per germline. The J segment lost 1 base and the V segment lost 6 bases, leaving 6 bases of the junction unmatched. The CDR3 contains 15 residues. CDR3: CAISAWDRANTEAFF. The CDR3 nucleotides read TGTGCCATCAGCGCATGGGACAGGGCGAACACTGAAGCTTTCTTT.

In this sample, this clone turned up once. The chain carries TRBV30 and TRBJ1-1; TRBD1 matches at 7 bases. Germline loops: CDR1 GTSNPN, CDR2 SVGIG (reference sequence). The CDR3 is 13 residues long. V was pared by 6 bases and J by 1 base, with 5 bases of the junction left unmatched. CDR3 bases: TGTGCCTGCCACAGGGGCCAGAACACTGAAGCTTTCTTT. It yields the protein CACHRGQNTEAFF.

In its sample, this clone was seen once. The chain employs TRBV5-4 and TRBJ2-1; 13 nucleotides align to TRBD2. V trimming: 4 bases; J trimming: 8 bases; junction bases outside the gene matches: 6. Per the germline V gene, CDR1 is SGHNT and CDR2 is YYREEE (reference sequence). The CDR3 has 15 residues. CDR3 DNA sequence: TGTGCCAGCAGCCCTGGACTAGCGGGAGCGCATGAGCAGTTCTTC. Translation gives CASSPGLAGAHEQFF.

This clone was seen only a few times. The chain links TRBV7-9 to TRBJ1-6; 10 bases are a match to TRBD1. Per the germline V gene, CDR1 is SEHNR and CDR2 is FQNEAQ (reference sequence). This CDR3 spans 15 amino acids. The J segment lost 6 bases and the V segment lost 5 bases, leaving 4 bases of the junction unmatched. CDR3 region: CASSEGQGTNSPLHF. For the CDR3, the DNA is TGTGCCAGCAGCGAGGGACAGGGGACTAATTCACCCCTCCACTTT.

The genes are TRBV27 and TRBJ2-1, with 7 bases matching TRBD2. From germline, CDR1 is MNHEY and CDR2 SMNVEV (reference sequence). There are 14 residues in the CDR3. The junction had 6 bases not matched to a gene; V was cut back by 4 bases and J by 6 bases. The CDR3 region is CASSSGGRPNEQFF. The CDR3 DNA reads as TGTGCCAGCAGTTCGGGGGGACGGCCCAATGAGCAGTTCTTC.

J is TRBJ2-5 and V is TRBV7-8, with D possibly matching TRBD1 (7 bases). The CDR3 has 15 residues. Germline V gene sequence: CDR1 SGHVS, CDR2 FQNEAQ. V lost 5 bases and J lost 4, with 17 bases in between. The CDR3 sequence: CASSPDRVGGETQYF. In DNA form, the CDR3 reads TGTGCCAGCAGCCCAGACAGGGTCGGGGGAGAGACCCAGTACTTC.